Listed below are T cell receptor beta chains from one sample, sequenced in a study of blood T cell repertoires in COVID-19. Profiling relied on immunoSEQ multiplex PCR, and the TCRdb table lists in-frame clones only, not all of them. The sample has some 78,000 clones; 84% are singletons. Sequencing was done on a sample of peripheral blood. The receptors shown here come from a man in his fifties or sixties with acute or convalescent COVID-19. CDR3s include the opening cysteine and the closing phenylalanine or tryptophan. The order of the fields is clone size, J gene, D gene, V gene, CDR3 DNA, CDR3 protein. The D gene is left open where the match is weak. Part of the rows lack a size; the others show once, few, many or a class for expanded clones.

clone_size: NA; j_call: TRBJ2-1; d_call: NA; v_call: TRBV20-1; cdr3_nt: TGCAGTGCTAGTCAGGGTACCTACAATGAGCAGTTCTTC; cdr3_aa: CSASQGTYNEQFF
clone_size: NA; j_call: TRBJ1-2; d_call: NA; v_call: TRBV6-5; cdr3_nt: TGTGCCAGCAGTCTGACAGAGAACTATGGCTACACCTTC; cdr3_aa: CASSLTENYGYTF
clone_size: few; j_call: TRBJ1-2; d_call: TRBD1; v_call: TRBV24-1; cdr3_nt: TGTGCCATCTGGGGTCCGGGACAGGGAAACTATGGCTACACCTTC; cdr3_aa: CAIWGPGQGNYGYTF
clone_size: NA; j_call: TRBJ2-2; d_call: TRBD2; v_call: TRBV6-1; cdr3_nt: TGTGCCAGCAGTGAAGTTGAGTGGGAGGGCGTCACCGGGGAGCTGTTTTTT; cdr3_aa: CASSEVEWEGVTGELFF
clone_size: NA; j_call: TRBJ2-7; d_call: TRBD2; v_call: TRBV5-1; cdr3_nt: TGCGCCAGCAGCTTGGATGCGACTAGCGGCACCTCCTACGAGCAGTACTTC; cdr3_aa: CASSLDATSGTSYEQYF
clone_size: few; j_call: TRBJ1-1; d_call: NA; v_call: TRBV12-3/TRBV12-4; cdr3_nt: TGTGCCAGCTTACGGGGGTACACTGAAGCTTTCTTT; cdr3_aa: CASLRGYTEAFF
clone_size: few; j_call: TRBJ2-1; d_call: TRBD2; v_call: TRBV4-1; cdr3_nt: TGCGCCAGCGGCCCCCTTAATACTCTGACTAGCGGGAGGAGGGGTGAGCAGTTCTTC; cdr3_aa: CASGPLNTLTSGRRGEQFF
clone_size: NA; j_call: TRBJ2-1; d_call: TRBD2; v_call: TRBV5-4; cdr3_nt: TGTGCCAGCACTATCGGGGGCGGGACTAGTTATAATGAGCAGTTCTTC; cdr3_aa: CASTIGGGTSYNEQFF
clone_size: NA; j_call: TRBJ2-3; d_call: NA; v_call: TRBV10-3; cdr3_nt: TGTGCCATCAGTGGGGCGCGGGGTGGTGGAGATACGCAGTATTTT; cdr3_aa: CAISGARGGGDTQYF
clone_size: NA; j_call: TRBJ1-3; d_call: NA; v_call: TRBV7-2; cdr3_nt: TGTGCCAGCAGGACGGACAGCGGTTCTGGAAACACCATATATTTT; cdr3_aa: CASRTDSGSGNTIYF
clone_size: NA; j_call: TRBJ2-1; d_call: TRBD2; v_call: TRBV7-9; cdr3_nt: TGTGCCAGCAGCTTAGCCGGGGCTAGCGGGAGGAATGAGCAGTTCTTC; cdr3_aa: CASSLAGASGRNEQFF
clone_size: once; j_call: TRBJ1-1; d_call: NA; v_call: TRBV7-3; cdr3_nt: TGTGCCAGCAGCTTCAGCGGGGGGCGAGCTGAAGCTTTCTTT; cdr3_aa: CASSFSGGRAEAFF
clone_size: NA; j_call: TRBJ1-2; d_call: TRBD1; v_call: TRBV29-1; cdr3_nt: TGCAGCGGTACGACAGGGCAGGATGGCTACACCTTC; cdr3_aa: CSGTTGQDGYTF
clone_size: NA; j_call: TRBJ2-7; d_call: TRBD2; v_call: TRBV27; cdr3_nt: TGTGCCAGCAGTTTGAGCGGGACGTTCGGGTACGAGCAGTACTTC; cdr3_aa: CASSLSGTFGYEQYF
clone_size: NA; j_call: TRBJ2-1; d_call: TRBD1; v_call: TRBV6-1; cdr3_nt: TGTGCCAGCACCTTAAGACAGGGAGTCCAGGGTGAGCAGTTCTTC; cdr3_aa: CASTLRQGVQGEQFF
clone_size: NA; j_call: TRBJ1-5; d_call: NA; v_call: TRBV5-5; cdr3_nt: TGTGCCAGCAGCTTGGACAGGGATCAGCCCCAGCATTTT; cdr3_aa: CASSLDRDQPQHF
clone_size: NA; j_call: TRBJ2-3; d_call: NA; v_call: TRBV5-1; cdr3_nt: TGCGCCAGCCGGGGACCCGGGACTCGTAGCACAGATACGCAGTATTTT; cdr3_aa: CASRGPGTRSTDTQYF
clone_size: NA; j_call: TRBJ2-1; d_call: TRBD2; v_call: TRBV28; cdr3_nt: TGTGCCAGCAGTTTATCTTGGAAGACTAGCGGGAGAAGGAACAATGAGCAGTTCTTC; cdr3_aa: CASSLSWKTSGRRNNEQFF
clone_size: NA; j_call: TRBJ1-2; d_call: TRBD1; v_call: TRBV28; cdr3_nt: TGTGCCAGCAGAAAGACAGGGGGCAACGGCTACACCTTC; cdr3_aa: CASRKTGGNGYTF
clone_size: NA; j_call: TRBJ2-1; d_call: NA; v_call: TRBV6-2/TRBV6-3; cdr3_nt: TGTGCCAGCAGTTATAGGGAGACCAACCAGGGGAATGAGCAGTTCTTC; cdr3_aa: CASSYRETNQGNEQFF
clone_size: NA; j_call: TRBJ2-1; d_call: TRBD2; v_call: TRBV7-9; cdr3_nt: TGTGCCAGCAGCTCGGTTGGGGGGGATGAGCAGTTCTTC; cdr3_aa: CASSSVGGDEQFF
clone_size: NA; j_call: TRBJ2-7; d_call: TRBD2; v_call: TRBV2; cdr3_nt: TGTGCCAGCAGTGAAGGGACTAGCGGGAGGGCCTACGAGCAGTACTTC; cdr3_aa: CASSEGTSGRAYEQYF
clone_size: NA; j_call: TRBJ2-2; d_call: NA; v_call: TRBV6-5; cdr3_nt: TGTGCCAGCAGTTACAGCAGGGAGGCCGGGGAGCTGTTTTTT; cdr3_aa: CASSYSREAGELFF
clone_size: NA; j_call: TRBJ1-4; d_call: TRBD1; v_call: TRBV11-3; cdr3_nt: TGTGCCAGCAATGGGACAGGGGACTTTCGAGAAAAACTGTTTTTT; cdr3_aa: CASNGTGDFREKLFF
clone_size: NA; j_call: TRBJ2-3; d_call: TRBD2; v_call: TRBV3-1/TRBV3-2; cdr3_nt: TGTGCCAGCAGCCAAACGGGACTAGCGGGGGGGAGAGATACGCAGTATTTT; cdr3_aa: CASSQTGLAGGRDTQYF
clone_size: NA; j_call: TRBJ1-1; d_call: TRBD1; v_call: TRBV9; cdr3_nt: TGTGCCAGCAGCGCAGGAGGGGACAGTTACACTGAAGCTTTCTTT; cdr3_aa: CASSAGGDSYTEAFF
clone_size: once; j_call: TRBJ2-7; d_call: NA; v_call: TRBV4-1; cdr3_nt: TGCGCCAGCAGCCAAGATCGGGGTCCCTACTACGAGCAGTACTTC; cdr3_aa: CASSQDRGPYYEQYF
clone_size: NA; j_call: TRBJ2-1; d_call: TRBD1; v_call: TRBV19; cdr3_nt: TGTGCCAGTAAACCCGGGACAGGGTCGTATGAGCAGTTCTTC; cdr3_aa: CASKPGTGSYEQFF